A single sample gave rise to the 24 T cell receptor beta chains below, sequenced in a study of OX40 agonist ivuxolimab in advanced cancers. Using immunoSEQ multiplex PCR, the repertoire was profiled, and TCRdb retains in-frame clones only, with some absent. In the table there are 77,000 or so clones, approximately 90% of which are singletons. This specimen consisted of CD4+ or CD8+ T cells sorted from blood, obtained in a trial of the OX40 agonist ivuxolimab. The receptors come from an adult with an advanced solid tumor such as melanoma, head and neck, liver or kidney cancer.

This clone was counted only a few times. This sequence joins TRBV7-2 and TRBJ2-2; the D call may be TRBD1 or TRBD2 (6 bases each). The germline V gene encodes CDR1 SGHTA and CDR2 FQGNSA. The CDR3 has 14 amino acids. Between the trimmed V and J ends, which lost 5 bases and 9 bases, there was a span of 16 bases. The CDR3: CASSPLGGSWELFF. In DNA form, the CDR3 reads TGTGCCAGCAGCCCACTAGGGGGGTCGTGGGAGCTGTTTTTT.

The rearrangement links TRBV30 to TRBJ1-5; no clear D. This CDR3 comprises 12 residues. CDR1 GTSNPN and CDR2 SVGIG come from the germline V gene (reference sequence). V gave up 1 base and J gave up 5 bases, with 6 bases separating them. The CDR3 is CAWSGRDQPQHF. As DNA, the CDR3 is TGTGCCTGGAGTGGGCGAGATCAGCCCCAGCATTTT.

The rearrangement uses TRBV29-1 and TRBJ2-1; a weak D match, TRBD2 (5 bases). The germline V gene has CDR1 SQVTM and CDR2 ANQGSEA. The CDR3 loop spans 16 amino acids. Trimming removed 6 bases at V and 1 base at J, with 19 bases between. The CDR3 nucleotides read TGCAGCGTAGGAATGCGGAGGTCCAGATCCTACAATGAGCAGTTCTTC. Translation gives CSVGMRRSRSYNEQFF.

J is TRBJ2-1 and V is TRBV14; 8 positions agree with TRBD1. V lost 2 bases and J lost 4; bases outside the gene matches: 13. The CDR3 runs to 18 residues. Germline loops: CDR1 SGHDN, CDR2 FVKESK. The CDR3 is CASSQLTGAAPLYNEQFF. The CDR3 nucleotides read TGTGCCAGCAGCCAACTGACAGGGGCCGCCCCTTTATACAATGAGCAGTTCTTC.

The chain recombines TRBV13 with TRBJ2-3; 7 nucleotides match TRBD2. This CDR3 spans 16 amino acids. Germline assignment: CDR1 PRHDT and CDR2 FYEKMQ (reference sequence). J lost 0 bases, V lost 2 bases, and 5 bases had no gene match. The CDR3 loop reads CASSLRLAASTDTQYF. CDR3 in DNA: TGTGCCAGCAGCTTACGGCTAGCGGCTAGCACAGATACGCAGTATTTT.

The CDR3 DNA sequence: TGTGCCAGCAGTTTATGGCTAGCGGGATCCTTTCGCACAGATACGCAGTATTTT. Translating it yields CASSLWLAGSFRTDTQYF. This chain uses TRBV27 with TRBJ2-3, with TRBD2 matching over 9 bases. J gave up 1 base and V 1 base, and 9 bases lay outside the gene matches. The CDR3 is 18 residues long. Germline CDR1 is MNHEY and CDR2 is SMNVEV (reference sequence).

The J gene is TRBJ1-5, the V gene TRBV19; possibly TRBD1 for D (6 bases). The V end was cut by 11 bases, the J end by 0 bases, with 17 bases between. Germline V gene sequence: CDR1 LNHDA, CDR2 SQIVND (reference sequence). The CDR3 contains 15 residues. CDR3 coding DNA: TGTGCCGGCGGGACAAGCCCCATTAGCAATCAGCCCCAGCATTTT. Translation: CAGGTSPISNQPQHF.

The chain uses TRBV6-5 and TRBJ2-1, with D tentatively TRBD2 (6 bases). Germline V lookup: CDR1 MNHEY, CDR2 SVGAGI. The CDR3 is made up of 15 amino acids. Trimming pared 4 bases from V and 2 bases from J, leaving 12 bases between. CDR3 residues: CASSSWRGAYNEQFF. In nucleotides, the CDR3 is TGTGCCAGCAGTTCTTGGCGGGGAGCCTACAATGAGCAGTTCTTC.

This chain joins TRBV12-5 and TRBJ2-7; TRBD2 is a possible D gene (5 bases). Germline CDR1 and CDR2: LGHNT and FRNRAP. The CDR3 covers 15 residues. The ends were cut back, 0 bases at V and 1 base at J, with 10 bases in the middle. The CDR3 is CASGLVQGGSYEQYF. CDR3 sequence (DNA): TGTGCTAGTGGTTTGGTACAAGGCGGGTCCTACGAGCAGTACTTC.

V gene TRBV30 combines with J gene TRBJ2-2; 12 bases line up with TRBD2. V gave up 3 bases and J gave up 4 bases; unmatched junction bases: 0. The CDR3 runs to 14 residues. Germline V gene data show CDR1 as GTSNPN and CDR2 as SVGIG (reference sequence). Written as DNA, the CDR3 is TGTGCCTGGAGGACTAGCGGGAGCACCGGGGAGCTGTTTTTT. As protein: CAWRTSGSTGELFF.

As regards this clone: The junction does not match germline at one end; this may be a read error. The DNA for the CDR3 is TGTGCCAGCAGCTCCCCGGGACTAGCGGGAGGGCCGGGCACCTTC. Residues: CASSSPGLAGGPGTF. The chain is built from TRBV7-8 and TRBJ2-7, with 16 bases lining up with TRBD2. The V gene's germline CDR1 is SGHVS and CDR2 FQNEAQ. The CDR3 is made up of 15 amino acids.

About this clone itself: In the same sample, other DNA sequences code for this CDR3. The chain recombines TRBV25-1 with TRBJ1-2, with TRBD1 as a possible D gene (5 bases). This CDR3 comprises 13 residues. V was trimmed by 2 bases and J by 8 bases, leaving 12 bases between them. Germline assignment: CDR1 MGHDK and CDR2 SYGVNS. The DNA for the CDR3 is TGTGCCAGCAGTGAAGGTCGGGGGAGGGGCTACACCTTC. This gives the protein CASSEGRGRGYTF.

The chain links TRBV5-1 to TRBJ1-4, with TRBD1 identical over 10 bases. Germline-derived CDR1 and CDR2 are SGHRS and YFSETQ. V lost 5 bases and J lost 6; bases outside the gene matches: 10. This CDR3 comprises 16 residues. The CDR3 sequence is CASSFNLGQGDEKLFF. The CDR3, as DNA: TGCGCCAGCAGTTTTAATCTCGGACAGGGGGATGAAAAACTGTTTTTT. The complete variable domain, with remaining parts taken from reference TRBV5-1 and TRBJ1-4, reads KAGVTQTPRYLIKTRGQQVTLSCSPISGHRSVSWYQQTPGQGLQFLFEYFSETQRNKGNFPGRFSGRQFSNSRSEMNVSTLELGDSALYLCASSFNLGQGDEKLFFGSGTQLSVL.

J is TRBJ1-4 and V is TRBV18; D gene uncertain. The CDR3 contains 15 residues. Germline values: CDR1 KGHSH, CDR2 LQKENI. Trimming left V 1 base short and J 8 bases short, with 14 bases between. The CDR3 DNA reads TGTGCCAGCTCACCACGGCATGGGAGGGAGGAAAAACTGTTTTTT. Its translation: CASSPRHGREEKLFF.

This sequence joins TRBV5-4 and TRBJ2-3; 7 positions agree with TRBD2. The CDR3 consists of 14 residues. The V and J ends lost 4 bases and 6 bases, in that order; junction bases with no gene match: 8. Germline values: CDR1 SGHNT, CDR2 YYREEE (reference sequence). CDR3 sequence reads: CASSPSGGGDTQYF. The CDR3 region has the DNA TGTGCCAGCAGCCCTAGCGGCGGGGGTGATACGCAGTATTTT.

The chain is built from TRBV23-1 and TRBJ2-5; D is unresolved. TRBV23-1 is an open reading frame, and its role is uncertain. The CDR3 covers 15 residues. V lost 0 bases and J 2 bases, leaving 10 bases between the germline ends. The CDR3 protein is CASSQSGKIQETQYF. The CDR3 DNA reads as TGCGCCAGCAGTCAATCCGGCAAAATTCAAGAGACCCAGTACTTC.

The chain employs TRBV11-3 and TRBJ2-3; D perhaps matches TRBD2 (6 bases). Germline lookup yields CDR1 SGHNT and CDR2 YENEEA. Trimming stripped 0 bases from V and 2 bases from J, with 9 bases between. The CDR3 contains 15 residues. CDR3 sequence: CASSLEQRVTDTQYF. In nucleotides, the CDR3 is TGTGCCAGCAGCTTAGAGCAGCGGGTCACAGATACGCAGTATTTT.

This clone was observed a few times. This rearrangement joins TRBV30 to TRBJ1-1, with 7 bases lining up with TRBD1. The ends lost 5 bases at V and 5 bases at J; junction bases unmatched: 11. CDR3 length: 14 amino acids. Germline CDR1 and CDR2: GTSNPN and SVGIG (reference sequence). CDR3 protein: CAWVTQGVGTEAFF. The CDR3 bases are TGTGCCTGGGTGACCCAGGGGGTCGGAACTGAAGCTTTCTTT.

This clone was picked up a small number of times. As DNA, the CDR3 is TGTGCCAGCAGTGGGGGACAGTACAATGAGCAGTTCTTC. The encoded protein is CASSGGQYNEQFF. The J gene is TRBJ2-1, the V gene TRBV2, with 7 bases identical to TRBD1. V trimming: 4 bases; J trimming: 4 bases; junction bases outside the gene matches: 1. CDR3 size: 13 residues. Looked up from germline, CDR1 is SNHLY and CDR2 is FYNNEI.

This chain links TRBV28 with TRBJ2-1, with TRBD2 matching 8 bases. The V and J ends lost 5 bases and 6 bases, in that order; junction bases with no gene match: 12. This CDR3 has 16 residues. Germline V gene sequence: CDR1 MDHEN, CDR2 SYDVKM. CDR3 amino acids: CASSPPGLAGLNEQFF. The CDR3 DNA reads as TGTGCCAGCAGTCCCCCCGGGCTAGCGGGCCTCAATGAGCAGTTCTTC.

In this sample, this clone turned up once. V usage is TRBV7-2 and J usage is TRBJ2-6; possibly TRBD2 for D (6 bases). The CDR3 has 16 amino acids. V was clipped by 4 bases and J by 0 bases, with 10 bases between them. Per the germline V gene, CDR1 is SGHTA and CDR2 is FQGNSA. The CDR3 region is CASSWGLSSGANVLTF. The DNA for the CDR3 is TGTGCCAGCAGCTGGGGACTCTCCTCTGGGGCCAACGTCCTGACTTTC.

This sequence joins TRBV21-1 and TRBJ2-7. TRBV21-1 is given as a pseudogene. This CDR3 spans 10 amino acids. The CDR3 coding sequence is TGTGCCAGCAGCAAACACGAGCAGTACTTC. Translating gives CASSKHEQYF.

This rearrangement joins TRBV15 to TRBJ2-7, with 7 bases that match TRBD2. Looked up from germline, CDR1 is LNHNV and CDR2 is YYDKDF (reference sequence). Germline trimming cut 0 bases from V and 4 bases from J; bases unmatched to any gene: 6. The CDR3 has 15 amino acids. This CDR3 is CATSREVSSGYEQYF. The DNA for the CDR3 is TGTGCCACCAGCAGAGAGGTCTCTAGCGGATACGAGCAGTACTTC.

The CDR3 coding sequence is TGTGCCAGCACCCTTAGGACAGGGAGTGGCTACACCTTC. It specifies CASTLRTGSGYTF. The chain is built from TRBV28 and TRBJ1-2; 8 positions match TRBD1. Germline values: CDR1 MDHEN, CDR2 SYDVKM. Trimming removed 7 bases from V and 7 bases from J; junction bases left unmatched: 8. This CDR3 is built from 13 residues.